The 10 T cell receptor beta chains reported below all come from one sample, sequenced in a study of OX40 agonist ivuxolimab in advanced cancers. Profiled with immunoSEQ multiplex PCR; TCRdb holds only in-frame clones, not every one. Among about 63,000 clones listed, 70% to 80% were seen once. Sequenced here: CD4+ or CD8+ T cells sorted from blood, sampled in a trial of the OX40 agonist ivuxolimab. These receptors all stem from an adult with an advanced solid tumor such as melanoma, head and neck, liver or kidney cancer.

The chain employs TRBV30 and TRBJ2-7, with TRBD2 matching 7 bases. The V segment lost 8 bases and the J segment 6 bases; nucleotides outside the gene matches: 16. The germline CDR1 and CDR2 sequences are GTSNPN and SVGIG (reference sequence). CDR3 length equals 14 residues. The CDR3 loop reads CAGASSGGFSEQYF. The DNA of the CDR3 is TGTGCCGGAGCCTCTAGCGGTGGGTTCTCCGAGCAGTACTTC.

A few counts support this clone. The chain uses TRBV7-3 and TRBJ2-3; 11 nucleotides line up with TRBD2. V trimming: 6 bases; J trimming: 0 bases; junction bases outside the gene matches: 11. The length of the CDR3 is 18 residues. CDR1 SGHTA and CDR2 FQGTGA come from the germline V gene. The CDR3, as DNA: TGTGCCAGCAGTATCCGGGCTAGCGGGGGGATTAGCACAGATACGCAGTATTTT. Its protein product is CASSIRASGGISTDTQYF.

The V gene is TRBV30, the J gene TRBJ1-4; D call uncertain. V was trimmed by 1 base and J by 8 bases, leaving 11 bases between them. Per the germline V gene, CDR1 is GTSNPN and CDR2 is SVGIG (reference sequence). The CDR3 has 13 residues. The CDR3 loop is CAWSESSREKLFF. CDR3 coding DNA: TGTGCCTGGAGTGAGAGTTCCAGGGAAAAACTGTTTTTT.

In DNA, the CDR3 is TGTGCTAGTGGTTCTCCCTACTACAATGAGCAGTTCTTC. This encodes CASGSPYYNEQFF. The chain combines TRBV12-5 with TRBJ2-1; D is unresolved. Trimming shortened V by 4 bases and J by 3 bases, and 7 bases separated the two germline ends. The CDR3 covers 13 residues. From germline, CDR1 is LGHNT and CDR2 FRNRAP.

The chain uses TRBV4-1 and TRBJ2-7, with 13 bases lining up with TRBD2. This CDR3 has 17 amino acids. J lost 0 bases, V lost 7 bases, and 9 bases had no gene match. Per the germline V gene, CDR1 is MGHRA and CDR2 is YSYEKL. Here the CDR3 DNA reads TGCGCCAGCAAGAGGACTAGCGGGGGCCAAAGCTCCTACGAGCAGTACTTC. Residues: CASKRTSGGQSSYEQYF.

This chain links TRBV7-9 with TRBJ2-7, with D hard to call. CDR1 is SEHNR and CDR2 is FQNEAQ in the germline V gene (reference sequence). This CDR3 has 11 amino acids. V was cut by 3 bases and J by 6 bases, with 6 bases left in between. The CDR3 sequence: CASSFFVEQYF. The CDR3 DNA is TGTGCCAGCAGCTTTTTTGTCGAGCAGTACTTC. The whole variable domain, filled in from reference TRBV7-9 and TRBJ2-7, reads DTGVSQNPRHKITKRGQNVTFRCDPISEHNRLYWYRQTLGQGPEFLTYFQNEAQLEKSRLLSDRFSAERPKGSFSTLEIQRTEQGDSAMYLCASSFFVEQYFGPGTRLTVT.

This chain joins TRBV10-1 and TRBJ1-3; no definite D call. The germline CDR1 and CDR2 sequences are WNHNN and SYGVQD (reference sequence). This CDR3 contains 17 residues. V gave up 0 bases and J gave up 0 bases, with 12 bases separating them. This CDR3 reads CASSESFGPTSGNTIYF. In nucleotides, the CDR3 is TGCGCCAGCAGTGAGTCATTTGGACCGACCTCTGGAAACACCATATATTTT.

The CDR3 DNA follows: TGTGCCAGTAGTATTCGTCGTGGCAGGGCTAACTATGGCTACACCTTC. It encodes CASSIRRGRANYGYTF. This chain connects TRBV19 to TRBJ1-2, with D perhaps matching TRBD1 (5 bases). Germline V gives CDR1 LNHDA, CDR2 SQIVND (reference sequence). This CDR3 comprises 16 residues. The V end lost 3 bases, the J end lost 0 bases, and 14 bases lay between the germline ends. The full variable domain, in which reference TRBV19 and TRBJ1-2 provide the parts outside the CDR3, is DGGITQSPKYLFRKEGQNVTLSCEQNLNHDAMYWYRQDPGQGLRLIYYSQIVNDFQKGDIAEGYSVSREKKESFPLTVTSAQKNPTAFYLCASSIRRGRANYGYTFGSGTRLTVV.

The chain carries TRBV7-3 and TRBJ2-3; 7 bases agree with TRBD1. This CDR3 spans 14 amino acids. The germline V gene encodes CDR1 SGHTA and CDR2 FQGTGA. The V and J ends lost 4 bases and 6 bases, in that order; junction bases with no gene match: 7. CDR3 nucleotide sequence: TGTGCCAGCAGCTCGAGACAGGGATCGGATACGCAGTATTTT. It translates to CASSSRQGSDTQYF.

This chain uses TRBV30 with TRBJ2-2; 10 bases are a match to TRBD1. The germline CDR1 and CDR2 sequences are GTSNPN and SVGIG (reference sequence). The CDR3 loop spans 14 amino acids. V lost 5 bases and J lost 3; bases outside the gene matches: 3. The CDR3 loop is CAWDRGQYTGELFF. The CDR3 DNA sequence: TGTGCCTGGGACAGGGGGCAATACACCGGGGAGCTGTTTTTT.